The rows below give T cell receptor beta chains drawn from one sample of a study of T-cell memory formation after mild COVID-19. A single record per CDR3 protein comes from TCRdb applying MiXCR to the 5' RACE reads. The sample carries around 340,000 distinct CDR3 sequences, 13% recorded once. Specimen: PBMCs or a T cell subset sorted from them (not recorded which). The receptors shown here come from a man aged 18-30 years who had mild COVID-19 (a few samples of this study predate the infection). Cell type and time point are not known. CDR3s include the opening cysteine and the closing phenylalanine or tryptophan. Each record gives: clone size, J gene, D gene, V gene, CDR3 protein, CDR3 DNA. The D gene is left open where the match is weak. Not all rows give a size; the values are once, few, many and, for expanded clones, a class.

abundance: few; j_gene: TRBJ1-1; d_gene: NA; v_gene: TRBV12-3/TRBV12-4; CDR3aa: CASSPVGFVEAFF; CDR3nt: TGTGCCAGCAGCCCTGTAGGCTTTGTTGAAGCTTTCTTT
abundance: NA; j_gene: TRBJ1-2; d_gene: TRBD1; v_gene: TRBV20-1; CDR3aa: CTQGGDYGYTF; CDR3nt: TGCACCCAGGGGGGAGACTATGGCTACACCTTC
abundance: NA; j_gene: TRBJ2-1; d_gene: NA; v_gene: TRBV7-2; CDR3aa: CASSATGISYNEQFF; CDR3nt: TGTGCCAGCAGCGCAACAGGGATCTCCTACAATGAGCAGTTCTTC
abundance: few; j_gene: TRBJ2-5; d_gene: TRBD1; v_gene: TRBV11-2; CDR3aa: CASSLQDRGETQYF; CDR3nt: TGTGCCAGCAGCTTACAAGACAGGGGAGAGACCCAGTACTTC
abundance: few; j_gene: TRBJ1-1; d_gene: NA; v_gene: TRBV7-2; CDR3aa: CASSAQGIGTEAFF; CDR3nt: TGTGCCAGCAGCGCCCAGGGTATAGGGACTGAAGCTTTCTTT
abundance: once; j_gene: TRBJ2-1; d_gene: TRBD1; v_gene: TRBV6-2/TRBV6-3; CDR3aa: CASSAMDRGRVNEQFF; CDR3nt: TGTGCCAGCAGTGCAATGGACAGGGGGCGCGTTAATGAGCAGTTCTTC
abundance: few; j_gene: TRBJ1-2; d_gene: TRBD1; v_gene: TRBV5-4; CDR3aa: CASSGGQIYGYTF; CDR3nt: TGTGCCAGCAGCGGGGGACAGATCTATGGCTACACCTTC
abundance: NA; j_gene: TRBJ2-4; d_gene: NA; v_gene: TRBV12-3/TRBV12-4; CDR3aa: CASRLFGQPFVDSSRNIQYF; CDR3nt: TGTGCCAGCAGACTATTTGGACAGCCGTTTGTTGATAGCAGCCGAAACATTCAGTACTTC
abundance: NA; j_gene: TRBJ2-2; d_gene: TRBD1; v_gene: TRBV6-5; CDR3aa: CASSFPVGGGNTGELFF; CDR3nt: TGTGCCAGCAGTTTCCCGGTAGGGGGCGGGAACACCGGGGAGCTGTTTTTT
abundance: NA; j_gene: TRBJ2-7; d_gene: TRBD2; v_gene: TRBV4-1; CDR3aa: CASSQTIRLAGGVEQYF; CDR3nt: TGCGCCAGCAGCCAAACCATTAGACTAGCGGGGGGGGTCGAGCAGTACTTC
abundance: NA; j_gene: TRBJ2-7; d_gene: TRBD1; v_gene: TRBV11-2; CDR3aa: CASSLGQGAFYEQYF; CDR3nt: TGTGCCAGCAGCTTAGGTCAGGGGGCATTCTACGAGCAGTACTTC
abundance: NA; j_gene: TRBJ2-3; d_gene: NA; v_gene: TRBV9; CDR3aa: CASSVSGRSTDTQYF; CDR3nt: TGTGCCAGCAGCGTATCCGGTCGGAGCACAGATACGCAGTATTTT
abundance: few; j_gene: TRBJ2-1; d_gene: NA; v_gene: TRBV20-1; CDR3aa: CSARDPGRASSYNEQFF; CDR3nt: TGCAGTGCTAGAGATCCGGGCAGAGCCAGCTCCTACAATGAGCAGTTCTTC
abundance: NA; j_gene: TRBJ2-7; d_gene: NA; v_gene: TRBV15; CDR3aa: CATSRGGIYEQYF; CDR3nt: TGTGCCACCAGCAGAGGCGGGATCTACGAGCAGTACTTC
abundance: few; j_gene: TRBJ1-1; d_gene: TRBD1; v_gene: TRBV5-1; CDR3aa: CASSWDRGRSIFTEAFF; CDR3nt: TGCGCCAGCAGCTGGGACAGGGGGCGAAGTATCTTCACTGAAGCTTTCTTT
abundance: NA; j_gene: TRBJ1-2; d_gene: NA; v_gene: TRBV12-3/TRBV12-4; CDR3aa: CASSFSSNYGYTF; CDR3nt: TGTGCCAGCAGTTTCTCGAGTAACTATGGCTACACCTTC
abundance: few; j_gene: TRBJ1-1; d_gene: NA; v_gene: TRBV5-1; CDR3aa: CASRQDSNTEAFF; CDR3nt: TGCGCCAGCAGGCAGGACAGCAACACTGAAGCTTTCTTT
abundance: few; j_gene: TRBJ2-1; d_gene: NA; v_gene: TRBV7-9; CDR3aa: CASSLVDPGLGSSYNEQFF; CDR3nt: TGTGCCAGCAGCTTAGTGGACCCAGGTTTGGGGAGCTCCTACAATGAGCAGTTCTTC
abundance: NA; j_gene: TRBJ1-2; d_gene: NA; v_gene: TRBV5-6; CDR3aa: CASSLVHRRYGYTF; CDR3nt: TGTGCCAGCAGCTTGGTACACAGAAGGTATGGCTACACCTTC
abundance: NA; j_gene: TRBJ2-5; d_gene: NA; v_gene: TRBV12-3/TRBV12-4; CDR3aa: CASSFGDIETQYF; CDR3nt: TGTGCCAGCAGTTTTGGGGATATAGAGACCCAGTACTTC
abundance: NA; j_gene: TRBJ2-1; d_gene: TRBD1; v_gene: TRBV4-3; CDR3aa: CASSRQGRDEQFF; CDR3nt: TGCGCCAGCAGTCGACAGGGAAGGGATGAGCAGTTCTTC
abundance: NA; j_gene: TRBJ1-1; d_gene: NA; v_gene: TRBV6-5; CDR3aa: CASRPGTGLNEAFF; CDR3nt: TGTGCCAGCAGACCCGGGACTGGTCTTAATGAAGCTTTCTTT
abundance: few; j_gene: TRBJ2-3; d_gene: NA; v_gene: TRBV7-2; CDR3aa: CASSPRGRADTQYF; CDR3nt: TGTGCCAGCAGCCCCAGAGGGCGGGCAGATACGCAGTATTTT
abundance: many; j_gene: TRBJ2-2; d_gene: NA; v_gene: TRBV7-3; CDR3aa: CASSLRRQTNTGELFF; CDR3nt: TGTGCCAGCAGCTTACGTAGACAGACGAACACCGGGGAGCTGTTTTTT
abundance: NA; j_gene: TRBJ2-7; d_gene: NA; v_gene: TRBV20-1; CDR3aa: CSASERRLVGYEQYF; CDR3nt: TGCAGTGCTTCGGAACGTAGACTAGTTGGTTACGAGCAGTACTTC
abundance: NA; j_gene: TRBJ2-2; d_gene: NA; v_gene: TRBV6-2/TRBV6-3; CDR3aa: CASSYNRVAGELFF; CDR3nt: TGTGCCAGCAGTTACAATCGGGTTGCCGGGGAGCTGTTTTTT
abundance: few; j_gene: TRBJ2-5; d_gene: NA; v_gene: TRBV11-2; CDR3aa: CASSLSAQETQYF; CDR3nt: TGTGCCAGCAGCTTAAGCGCGCAAGAGACCCAGTACTTC
abundance: few; j_gene: TRBJ2-1; d_gene: TRBD1; v_gene: TRBV5-1; CDR3aa: CASSAPGTGNDEQFF; CDR3nt: TGCGCCAGCAGCGCGCCCGGGACAGGGAACGATGAGCAGTTCTTC
abundance: NA; j_gene: TRBJ1-1; d_gene: TRBD1; v_gene: TRBV29-1; CDR3aa: CSARGPRTEAFF; CDR3nt: TGCAGCGCAAGGGGGCCGAGGACTGAAGCTTTCTTT
abundance: NA; j_gene: TRBJ2-7; d_gene: TRBD2; v_gene: TRBV20-1; CDR3aa: CSADPGTSGYYEQYF; CDR3nt: TGCAGTGCCGACCCCGGGACTAGCGGCTACTACGAGCAGTACTTC
abundance: many; j_gene: TRBJ2-1; d_gene: TRBD2; v_gene: TRBV7-9; CDR3aa: CASSLQLSAGDEQFF; CDR3nt: TGTGCCAGCAGCTTACAGTTGTCAGCGGGGGACGAGCAGTTCTTC
abundance: few; j_gene: TRBJ2-1; d_gene: TRBD2; v_gene: TRBV11-1; CDR3aa: CASSRGTSGGGEQFF; CDR3nt: TGTGCCAGCAGCCGCGGGACTAGCGGGGGGGGTGAGCAGTTCTTC
abundance: few; j_gene: TRBJ2-7; d_gene: TRBD1; v_gene: TRBV20-1; CDR3aa: CSARTGQGNEQYF; CDR3nt: TGCAGTGCTAGAACGGGACAGGGGAACGAGCAGTACTTC
abundance: many; j_gene: TRBJ2-3; d_gene: NA; v_gene: TRBV10-3; CDR3aa: CATTGGGGADTQYF; CDR3nt: TGTGCCACCACGGGGGGCGGGGGAGCAGATACGCAGTATTTT
abundance: many; j_gene: TRBJ2-3; d_gene: TRBD2; v_gene: TRBV7-2; CDR3aa: CASSFGTSGGHTQYF; CDR3nt: TGTGCCAGCAGCTTCGGGACTAGCGGGGGTCATACGCAGTATTTT
abundance: NA; j_gene: TRBJ1-2; d_gene: NA; v_gene: TRBV29-1; CDR3aa: CSVKWGTARGYTF; CDR3nt: TGCAGCGTGAAATGGGGGACTGCGCGAGGCTACACCTTC